One and the same sample provided the 14 T cell receptor beta chains below, sequenced in a study of cytomegalovirus exposure and HLA in healthy donors. 60 Vbeta and 13 Jbeta primers were used in PCR. TCRdb keeps only in-frame clones here, not all; method: immunoSEQ multiplex PCR. The table records around 100,000 clones, over 80% of them present only once. Sequenced input: PBMCs. Receptors were obtained from a female donor in good health and CMV-seropositive.

This rearrangement joins TRBV5-8 to TRBJ1-1; 7 bases are shared with TRBD1. The CDR3 loop spans 15 amino acids. CDR1 is SGHTS, CDR2 YDEGEE, per germline. The V segment lost 4 bases and the J segment 3 bases; nucleotides outside the gene matches: 9. CDR3 bases: TGTGCCAGCAGCCACGGGGACAGCTTATACACTGAAGCTTTCTTT. Translated, it gives CASSHGDSLYTEAFF. The full variable domain, with the rest looked up from reference TRBV5-8 and TRBJ1-1, is EAGVTQSPTHLIKTRGQQATLRCSPISGHTSVYWYQQALGLGLQFLLWYDEGEERNRGNFPPRFSGRQFPNYSSELNVNALELEDSALYLCASSHGDSLYTEAFFGQGTRLTVV.

The rearrangement uses TRBV6-5 and TRBJ1-5, with TRBD1 as a possible D gene (5 bases). Germline lookup yields CDR1 MNHEY and CDR2 SVGAGI. The ends were cut back, 5 bases at V and 3 bases at J, with 11 bases in the middle. There are 14 residues in the CDR3. The CDR3 loop is CASSTVGANQPQHF. The CDR3 DNA sequence: TGTGCCAGCAGTACCGTAGGGGCCAATCAGCCCCAGCATTTT.

The chain has TRBV5-1 and TRBJ2-7; TRBD1 is a possible D gene (6 bases). CDR3 size: 15 residues. Trimming left V 3 bases short and J 1 base short, with 14 bases between. Germline V gene lookup returns CDR1 SGHRS and CDR2 YFSETQ. CDR3 DNA sequence: TGCGCCAGCAGCTATACACAGGGCGTGTCCTACGAGCAGTACTTC. The encoded protein is CASSYTQGVSYEQYF.

This chain uses TRBV19 with TRBJ2-6; TRBD2 aligns across 10 bases. In germline, CDR1 is LNHDA, CDR2 SQIVND (reference sequence). CDR3 length equals 18 residues. Trimming at V came to 7 bases and at J to 2 bases, leaving 11 bases not matched to a gene. This CDR3 reads CASTSGGAGGAGANVLTF. The CDR3 DNA reads as TGTGCCAGTACGTCCGGGGGAGCGGGAGGGGCTGGGGCCAACGTCCTGACTTTC. Variable domain in full (rest from reference TRBV19 and TRBJ2-6): DGGITQSPKYLFRKEGQNVTLSCEQNLNHDAMYWYRQDPGQGLRLIYYSQIVNDFQKGDIAEGYSVSREKKESFPLTVTSAQKNPTAFYLCASTSGGAGGAGANVLTFGAGSRLTVL.

The chain couples TRBV7-9 to TRBJ2-1; D is unresolved. The V end was cut by 3 bases, the J end by 5 bases, with 11 bases between. The germline V gene encodes CDR1 SEHNR and CDR2 FQNEAQ (reference sequence). This CDR3 is 14 amino acids long. DNA of the CDR3: TGTGCCAGCAGCTTTAGAAACAGAAACAATGAGCAGTTCTTC. Its protein is CASSFRNRNNEQFF. Looking up the rest from reference TRBV7-9 and TRBJ2-1 gives the full variable domain: DTGVSQNPRHKITKRGQNVTFRCDPISEHNRLYWYRQTLGQGPEFLTYFQNEAQLEKSRLLSDRFSAERPKGSFSTLEIQRTEQGDSAMYLCASSFRNRNNEQFFGPGTRLTVL.

The chain carries TRBV6-5 and TRBJ1-4; D perhaps matches TRBD1 (6 bases). Germline V lookup: CDR1 MNHEY, CDR2 SVGAGI. The V end lost 6 bases, the J end lost 10 bases, and 21 bases lay between the germline ends. This CDR3 contains 15 residues. The CDR3: CASRPTGTPNGKLFF. Here the CDR3 DNA reads TGTGCCAGCAGGCCAACCGGGACACCCAACGGAAAACTGTTTTTT.

This rearrangement joins TRBV11-3 to TRBJ2-5, with TRBD2 as a possible D gene (6 bases). Trimming removed 5 bases from V and 7 bases from J, with 14 bases in between. CDR1 and CDR2 (germline): SGHNT, YENEEA. The CDR3 extends over 13 amino acids. The CDR3 region is CASSEDTEGTQYF. The DNA for the CDR3 is TGTGCCAGCAGCGAGGACACGGAGGGGACCCAGTACTTC.

The chain has TRBV20-1 and TRBJ2-7; possible D gene TRBD1, 6 bases. The V gene lost 6 bases and the J gene lost 3 bases, with 9 bases spanning the gap. The V gene's germline CDR1 is DFQATT and CDR2 SNEGSKA (reference sequence). CDR3 length equals 11 residues. CDR3 sequence (DNA): TGCAGTGCACGACAGGTCTACGAGCAGTACTTC. It codes for CSARQVYEQYF.

The CDR3 DNA follows: TGTGCCAGCAGCGTAGAGCCGGGAGGAAATGAAAAACTGTTTTTT. As protein: CASSVEPGGNEKLFF. This sequence joins TRBV9 and TRBJ1-4, with D unresolved. V lost 0 bases and J 5 bases, leaving 11 bases between the germline ends. The CDR3 runs to 15 residues. CDR1 SGDLS and CDR2 YYNGEE come from the germline V gene.

The J gene is TRBJ2-3, the V gene TRBV6-5; maybe TRBD1 (6 bases). The CDR3 sequence is 15 residues long. Germline V gives CDR1 MNHEY, CDR2 SVGAGI. V was shortened by 2 bases and J by 2 bases, with 11 bases between the two germline ends. This CDR3 reads CASSYTGTTTDTQYF. Here the CDR3 DNA reads TGTGCCAGCAGTTACACCGGGACAACCACAGATACGCAGTATTTT.

The chain recombines TRBV15 with TRBJ1-2; tentatively, D is TRBD1 (6 bases). CDR1 LNHNV and CDR2 YYDKDF come from the germline V gene (reference sequence). V was shortened by 0 bases and J by 6 bases, with 14 bases between the two germline ends. The CDR3 loop spans 15 amino acids. The chain's CDR3 is CATSRDRGRVDGYTF. CDR3 nucleotides: TGTGCCACCAGCAGAGACAGGGGAAGGGTCGATGGCTACACCTTC. Complete variable domain (other parts from reference TRBV15 and TRBJ1-2): DAMVIQNPRYQVTQFGKPVTLSCSQTLNHNVMYWYQQKSSQAPKLLFHYYDKDFNNEADTPDNFQSRRPNTSFCFLDIRSPGLGDTAMYLCATSRDRGRVDGYTFGSGTRLTVV.

The V call is TRBV30, the J call TRBJ2-2; 7 nucleotides agree with TRBD2. Looked up from germline, CDR1 is GTSNPN and CDR2 is SVGIG (reference sequence). V shed 0 bases, J shed 5 bases, and the junction held 3 bases outside the gene matches. The CDR3 is made up of 14 amino acids. CDR3 in DNA: TGTGCCTGGAGTGTCACGGGGGGAACCGGGGAGCTGTTTTTT. It encodes CAWSVTGGTGELFF.

CDR3: CASSPRAGGTYNEQFF. The CDR3 nucleotides read TGTGCCAGCAGCCCGCGAGCGGGGGGGACCTACAATGAGCAGTTCTTC. The chain links TRBV5-4 to TRBJ2-1; 10 bases align to TRBD2. CDR1 is SGHNT and CDR2 is YYREEE in the germline V gene (reference sequence). The length of the CDR3 is 16 residues. Trimming took 4 bases from V and 2 from J; bases not matched to a gene: 6.

CDR3: CASRHNPRQGDLNTEAFF. The CDR3, as DNA: TGTGCCAGCAGACATAACCCTAGACAGGGGGATTTGAACACTGAAGCTTTCTTT. The chain employs TRBV28 and TRBJ1-1; 9 bases are a match to TRBD1. Trimming at V came to 6 bases and at J to 0 bases, leaving 14 bases not matched to a gene. The CDR3 length is 18 residues. Germline V gene lookup returns CDR1 MDHEN and CDR2 SYDVKM.